This is a list of T cell receptor beta chains from one sample in a study of cytomegalovirus exposure and HLA in healthy donors. The data were produced by immunoSEQ multiplex PCR, yet TCRdb's version contains in-frame clones alone and is incomplete. The sample records about 87,000 clones, around 70% being singletons. The specimen was PBMCs. The receptor set was obtained from a man aged 25 to 40 in good health and CMV-seropositive. The CDR3 runs from the conserved cysteine through the conserved F or W. Each record gives: D gene, V gene, J gene, clone size, CDR3 protein, CDR3 DNA. A D gene is named only where the DNA matches it firmly. Clone size is stated in some rows and not others, as once, few, many or a class when expanded.

-	TRBV6-5	TRBJ2-7	-	CASSPEKPTSGEQYF	TGTGCCAGCAGTCCCGAGAAGCCTACTTCGGGCGAGCAGTACTTC
TRBD1	TRBV27	TRBJ2-3	-	CARQGAKDTDTQYF	TGTGCCAGACAGGGGGCGAAAGACACAGATACGCAGTATTTT
-	TRBV6-6	TRBJ1-2	once	CASSTFGTNYGYTF	TGTGCCAGCAGTACCTTCGGTACTAACTATGGCTACACCTTC
-	TRBV27	TRBJ2-7	-	CASSSLAGYEQYF	TGTGCCAGCAGTTCCTTAGCAGGGTACGAGCAGTACTTC
TRBD1	TRBV5-5	TRBJ2-1	-	CASSLRDSLNYNEQFF	TGTGCCAGCAGCTTGAGGGACAGCTTAAATTACAATGAGCAGTTCTTC
-	TRBV5-1	TRBJ2-1	-	CASSLGLSSYNEQFF	TGCGCCAGCAGCTTGGGCCTTAGCTCCTACAATGAGCAGTTCTTC
-	TRBV7-2	TRBJ2-1	-	CASSVEMANEQFF	TGTGCCAGCAGCGTGGAGATGGCCAATGAGCAGTTCTTC
TRBD2	TRBV6-5	TRBJ2-7	-	CASSRLAGGAYEQYF	TGTGCCAGCAGTCGACTAGCGGGAGGGGCCTACGAGCAGTACTTC
-	TRBV6-5	TRBJ2-7	-	CASSPSGKGYEQYF	TGTGCCAGCAGTCCCTCGGGGAAGGGCTACGAGCAGTACTTC
-	TRBV7-9	TRBJ2-1	-	CASSLDRMDEQFF	TGTGCCAGCAGCTTAGACAGGATGGATGAGCAGTTCTTC
TRBD2	TRBV7-2	TRBJ2-5	-	CASSSIAGGQETQYF	TGTGCCAGCAGCTCAATAGCGGGGGGACAAGAGACCCAGTACTTC
TRBD1	TRBV5-6	TRBJ1-1	few	CASSPDRDTEAFF	TGTGCCAGCAGTCCCGACAGGGACACTGAAGCTTTCTTT
TRBD1	TRBV6-1	TRBJ1-3	-	CASSATGAEGNTIYF	TGTGCCAGCAGTGCTACAGGGGCGGAGGGAAACACCATATATTTT
TRBD1	TRBV9	TRBJ1-6	-	CASSVQGEGSPLHF	TGTGCCAGCAGCGTACAGGGGGAAGGGTCACCCCTCCACTTT
-	TRBV30	TRBJ1-5	-	CAYSGDSNQPQNF	TGTGCCTACTCAGGGGATAGCAATCAGCCCCAGAATTTT
-	TRBV7-9	TRBJ2-5	-	CASSLSSDWQETQYF	TGTGCCAGCAGCTTAAGTTCGGACTGGCAAGAGACCCAGTACTTC
-	TRBV5-1	TRBJ2-7	-	CASSLGGDSRSYEQYF	TGCGCCAGCAGCTTGGGGGGGGACAGCCGATCCTACGAGCAGTACTTC
-	TRBV4-3	TRBJ2-3	few	CASSQDNPLTDTQYF	TGCGCCAGCAGCCAAGATAATCCCCTTACAGATACGCAGTATTTT
TRBD2	TRBV2	TRBJ2-7	-	CASSALTSSSYEQYF	TGTGCCAGCAGTGCCCTGACTAGCAGTTCCTACGAGCAGTACTTC
TRBD2	TRBV10-2	TRBJ2-5	-	CASSESSGGEETQYF	TGCGCCAGCAGTGAGTCTAGCGGGGGGGAAGAGACCCAGTACTTC
TRBD2	TRBV4-3	TRBJ2-3	-	CASSQDAGTSGVTDTQYF	TGCGCCAGCAGCCAAGATGCGGGGACTAGCGGGGTCACAGATACGCAGTATTTT
TRBD2	TRBV7-3	TRBJ2-1	-	CASSLILVPIAELAGDSSYNEQFF	TGTGCCAGCAGCTTAATCTTAGTCCCGATAGCCGAGCTAGCGGGAGATTCCTCCTACAATGAGCAGTTCTTC
-	TRBV25-1	TRBJ1-4	few	CASSKWGVEKLFF	TGTGCCAGCAGTAAGTGGGGAGTAGAAAAACTGTTTTTT
TRBD2	TRBV5-4	TRBJ2-5	-	CASSLFRLATKETQYF	TGTGCCAGCAGCTTGTTCCGACTAGCGACTAAAGAGACCCAGTACTTC
-	TRBV2	TRBJ1-5	-	CASSRSRGNQPQHF	TGTGCCAGCAGTAGATCCAGAGGGAACCAGCCCCAGCATTTT
TRBD2	TRBV5-1	TRBJ2-1	-	CASSLTSGGVYNEQFF	TGCGCCAGCAGCTTGACTAGCGGGGGGGTCTACAATGAGCAGTTCTTC
-	TRBV29-1	TRBJ1-5	-	CSVVQTTGQPQNF	TGCAGCGTTGTACAGACTACCGGTCAGCCCCAGAATTTT
-	TRBV15	TRBJ2-5	once	CATSRATAAPQETQYF	TGTGCCACCAGCAGAGCCACGGCGGCCCCACAAGAGACCCAGTACTTC
-	TRBV7-6	TRBJ1-4	once	CASSARDGREKLFF	TGTGCCAGCAGCGCCCGAGATGGTCGTGAAAAACTGTTTTTT
-	TRBV5-6	TRBJ1-2	-	CASSLPTGGYGYTF	TGTGCCAGCAGTCTCCCCACGGGCGGGTATGGCTACACCTTC
-	TRBV6-5	TRBJ2-1	-	CASNTGREQFF	TGTGCCAGCAATACAGGGCGTGAGCAGTTCTTC
-	TRBV25-1	TRBJ1-4	once	CASSEEGRVGEKLFF	TGTGCCAGCAGTGAAGAGGGAAGGGTGGGAGAAAAACTGTTTTTT
TRBD1	TRBV19	TRBJ1-6	once	CASSIPGQLNSPLHF	TGTGCCAGTAGTATCCCGGGACAGTTGAATTCACCCCTCCACTTT
-	TRBV2	TRBJ1-1	-	CASSEEGRGTEAFF	TGTGCCAGCAGTGAGGAGGGGAGAGGAACTGAAGCTTTCTTT
TRBD1	TRBV7-6	TRBJ2-2	-	CASSYRDRGTGELFF	TGTGCCAGCAGTTACCGGGACAGGGGGACCGGGGAGCTGTTTTTT
-	TRBV2	TRBJ1-6	-	CASSSGESPLHF	TGTGCCAGCAGTTCGGGGGAGTCACCCCTCCACTTT
-	TRBV5-8	TRBJ1-2	-	CASSSRAPYGYTF	TGTGCCAGCAGCTCGCGGGCTCCCTATGGCTACACCTTC
-	TRBV4-1	TRBJ2-5	-	CASSQETGSPQKTQYF	TGCGCCAGCAGCCAAGAAACGGGGAGCCCTCAGAAGACCCAGTACTTC
-	TRBV9	TRBJ1-5	-	CASSVGGGDGNQPQHF	TGTGCCAGCAGCGTAGGAGGGGGTGATGGCAATCAGCCCCAGCATTTT
TRBD1	TRBV10-3	TRBJ1-1	-	CAISEDGRGWNTEAFF	TGTGCCATCAGTGAGGATGGCAGGGGGTGGAACACTGAAGCTTTCTTT
-	TRBV19	TRBJ1-3	-	CASLRGNTIYF	TGTGCCAGCCTCAGGGGAAACACCATATATTTT
-	TRBV15	TRBJ2-3	-	CATSLTGSTDTQYF	TGTGCCACCAGCCTCACAGGGAGCACAGATACGCAGTATTTT
-	TRBV30	TRBJ1-3	once	CAWTPLAVGNTIYF	TGTGCCTGGACCCCGCTAGCGGTTGGAAACACCATATATTTT
TRBD2	TRBV5-6	TRBJ2-1	-	CASSSGLALGNEQFF	TGTGCCAGCAGCTCCGGACTAGCATTGGGCAATGAGCAGTTCTTC
TRBD1	TRBV27	TRBJ2-7	-	CASSAGTGVYEQYF	TGTGCCAGCAGTGCTGGGACAGGGGTCTACGAGCAGTACTTC
TRBD2	TRBV9	TRBJ2-5	-	CASSASGGLGGQETQYF	TGTGCCAGCAGCGCAAGCGGGGGCCTGGGGGGCCAAGAGACCCAGTACTTC
-	TRBV5-5	TRBJ1-1	-	CASSLARALEAFF	TGTGCCAGCAGCTTGGCCAGGGCCCTAGAAGCTTTCTTT
TRBD2	TRBV7-7	TRBJ2-1	-	CASSPTSGDHNEQFF	TGTGCTAGCAGCCCGACTAGCGGGGACCACAATGAGCAGTTCTTC
-	TRBV18	TRBJ1-1	-	CASQKEDEAFF	TGTGCCAGCCAGAAGGAGGACGAAGCTTTCTTT
TRBD2	TRBV7-2	TRBJ2-7	-	CASSFSGAEPWREQYF	TGTGCCAGCAGCTTTAGCGGGGCCGAGCCGTGGCGCGAGCAGTACTTC
-	TRBV30	TRBJ2-6	-	CAWSVLRGSHGGANVLTF	TGTGCCTGGAGTGTACTTAGGGGGAGCCATGGTGGGGCCAACGTCCTGACTTTC
-	TRBV7-3	TRBJ2-1	-	CASSLWTGNSYNEQFF	TGTGCCAGCAGCCTCTGGACGGGAAACTCCTACAATGAGCAGTTCTTC
-	TRBV19	TRBJ1-6	-	CASSSGPDGGSPLHF	TGTGCCAGTAGTTCCGGGCCAGACGGAGGTTCACCCCTCCACTTT